This T cell receptor beta chain was captured in a study of PD-1 blockade in classical Hodgkin lymphoma. Note on this clone: Its target is not known.

Exposure to brentuximab vedotin varied, and each patient had relapsed following autologous stem cell transplantation. Overall study results and limits: CD4+ TCR diversity, unlike CD8+, rose significantly by C4D1. Before treatment, complete responders showed about the same diversity as newly diagnosed patients.

Here immunoSEQ multiplex PCR was the method, and the copy in TCRdb shows in-frame clones only, minus some. The repertoire holds about 85,000 clones, roughly 91% seen once, with about 2.7% in the top ten. V shed 1 base and J 4 bases; nucleotides not matched to a gene: 6. Germline V gene data show CDR1 as SNHLY and CDR2 as FYNNEI. The CDR3 length is 15 residues. This clonotype originated in a human donor with classical Hodgkin lymphoma. Sample: peripheral blood mononuclear cells (PBMCs), taken before the second cycle of nivolumab. The V and J genes are TRBV2 and TRBJ1-2, with 7 nucleotides matching TRBD1. The CDR3 loop is CASSEGTGTPYGYTF. The CDR3 DNA is TGTGCCAGCAGTGAAGGGACAGGAACGCCCTATGGCTACACCTTC.